The 11 T cell receptor beta chains below were found in one sample sequenced in a study of blood T cells in healthy people across ages. A second PCR of roughly 6 to 12 cycles used a sample-barcoded 5' primer and a J-beta primer mix. A single record per CDR3 protein comes from TCRdb applying MiXCR to the 5' RACE reads. This sample has around 790,000 distinct CDR3 sequences; under 45% occur once, and the top ten carry around 21%. The sequencing input was blood. These receptors were taken from a man between 60 and 75 years old in good health.

This clonotype occurred many times. The gene calls are TRBV11-2 and TRBJ2-1, with 7 positions matching TRBD1. This CDR3 has 15 residues. The ends lost 1 base at V and 4 bases at J; junction bases unmatched: 4. Germline assignment: CDR1 SGHAT and CDR2 FQNNGV. CDR3 loop: CASSLGRGLYNEQFF. The CDR3 nucleotides are TGTGCCAGCAGCTTAGGAAGGGGGCTTTACAATGAGCAGTTCTTC.

This rearrangement joins TRBV20-1 to TRBJ2-7; 8 bases align to TRBD2. Trimming cost V 2 bases and J 7 bases; bases outside gene matches: 16. There are 16 residues in the CDR3. Germline CDR1 reads DFQATT; CDR2 reads SNEGSKA (reference sequence). DNA for the CDR3: TGCAGTGCTAGATTCCCCGGGACTAGGGGCGTCAATGAGCAGTACTTC. It is translated as CSARFPGTRGVNEQYF.

The gene calls are TRBV20-1 and TRBJ2-3, with 8 bases identical to TRBD2. CDR3 length equals 16 residues. V was clipped by 0 bases and J by 1 base; unmatched bases: 6. Looked up from germline, CDR1 is DFQATT and CDR2 is SNEGSKA (reference sequence). The CDR3 DNA is TGCAGTGCTAGAGATATTACGGGGGGGCGCACAGATACGCAGTATTTT. Amino acid sequence: CSARDITGGRTDTQYF.

The gene calls are TRBV7-9 and TRBJ2-7; the D gene is possibly TRBD2 (7 bases). The CDR3 has 16 amino acids. Germline CDR1 and CDR2: SEHNR and FQNEAQ (reference sequence). Trimming removed 5 bases from V and 3 bases from J, with 20 bases in between. DNA for the CDR3: TGTGCCAGCAGCGTTACAAAGGGGGAGGGTTACTACGAGCAGTACTTC. Its translation: CASSVTKGEGYYEQYF.

About this clonotype itself: A much bigger clone sits one base away, suggesting this may be a read error. The chain employs TRBV7-2 and TRBJ2-1; the match to TRBD2 covers 9 bases. The CDR3 spans 16 residues. Germline lookup yields CDR1 SGHTA and CDR2 FQGNSA. CDR3 DNA: TGTGCCAGCAGCTTAGTGGCTAGCGGGACCTACTATGAGCAGTTCTTC. This codes for CASSLVASGTYYEQFF.

This clonotype was recorded a few times. The CDR3: CSARNGETQYF. The CDR3 DNA reads TGCAGTGCTAGAAACGGGGAGACCCAGTACTTC. The J gene is TRBJ2-4, the V gene TRBV20-1; the D is unclear. The DNA matches TRBJ2-5 better at its end, which makes the J call doubtful. The CDR3 has 11 residues. CDR1 DFQATT and CDR2 SNEGSKA come from the germline V gene (reference sequence).

The chain recombines TRBV9 with TRBJ1-4; 8 nucleotides match TRBD1. The CDR3 is made up of 14 amino acids. In germline, CDR1 is SGDLS, CDR2 YYNGEE. V was pared by 0 bases and J by 6 bases, with 1 base of the junction left unmatched. Here the CDR3 DNA reads TGTGCCAGCAGCGTAGAGGACAGGGATGAAAAACTGTTTTTT. It encodes CASSVEDRDEKLFF.

The chain is built from TRBV5-1 and TRBJ1-2; 8 bases agree with TRBD1. The CDR3 length is 15 residues. The germline gives CDR1 SGHRS, CDR2 YFSETQ. Germline trimming cut 3 bases from V and 2 bases from J; bases unmatched to any gene: 6. Here the CDR3 reads CASSSPGQENYGYTF. The CDR3 DNA reads TGCGCCAGCAGCTCGCCGGGACAGGAGAACTATGGCTACACCTTC.

The gene calls are TRBV27 and TRBJ2-2, with D unclear. V was cut by 5 bases and J by 10 bases, with 17 bases left in between. There are 14 residues in the CDR3. Per the germline V gene, CDR1 is MNHEY and CDR2 is SMNVEV (reference sequence). The CDR3 loop is CASSHGSSRAELFF. The CDR3, as DNA: TGTGCCAGCAGTCATGGTAGCTCCCGGGCGGAGCTGTTTTTT.

The rearrangement uses TRBV7-2 and TRBJ1-4; possible D gene TRBD1, 6 bases. In germline, CDR1 is SGHTA, CDR2 FQGNSA. This CDR3 has 16 amino acids. Trimming left V 7 bases short and J 2 bases short, with 17 bases between. The CDR3 sequence: CASTGGVGATNEKLFF. CDR3 in DNA: TGTGCCAGCACCGGCGGGGTGGGGGCTACTAATGAAAAACTGTTTTTT.

This clonotype was seen more than once but under ten times. The chain links TRBV9 to TRBJ1-2; D may be TRBD1 (5 bases). V gave up 4 bases and J gave up 3 bases, with 16 bases separating them. This CDR3 is 15 amino acids long. Germline V lookup: CDR1 SGDLS, CDR2 YYNGEE. The CDR3 here is CASSPSGTSDYGYTF. The CDR3, as DNA: TGTGCCAGCAGCCCCAGCGGGACCAGCGACTATGGCTACACCTTC. The full variable domain, with the rest looked up from reference TRBV9 and TRBJ1-2, is DSGVTQTPKHLITATGQRVTLRCSPRSGDLSVYWYQQSLDQGLQFLIQYYNGEERAKGNILERFSAQQFPDLHSELNLSSLELGDSALYFCASSPSGTSDYGYTFGSGTRLTVV.